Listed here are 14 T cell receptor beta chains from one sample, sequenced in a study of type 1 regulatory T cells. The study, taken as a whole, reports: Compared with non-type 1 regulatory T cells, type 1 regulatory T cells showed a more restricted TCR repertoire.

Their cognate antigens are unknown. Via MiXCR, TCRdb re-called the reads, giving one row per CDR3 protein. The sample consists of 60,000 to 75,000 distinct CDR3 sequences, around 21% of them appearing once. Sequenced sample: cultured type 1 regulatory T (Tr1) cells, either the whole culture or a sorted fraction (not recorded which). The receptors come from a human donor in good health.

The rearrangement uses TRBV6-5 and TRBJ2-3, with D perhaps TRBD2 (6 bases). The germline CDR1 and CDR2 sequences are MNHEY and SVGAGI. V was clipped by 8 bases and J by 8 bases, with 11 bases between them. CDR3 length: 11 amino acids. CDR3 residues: CASSNGGTQYF. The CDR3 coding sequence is TGTGCCAGCTCCAACGGGGGTACGCAGTATTTT.

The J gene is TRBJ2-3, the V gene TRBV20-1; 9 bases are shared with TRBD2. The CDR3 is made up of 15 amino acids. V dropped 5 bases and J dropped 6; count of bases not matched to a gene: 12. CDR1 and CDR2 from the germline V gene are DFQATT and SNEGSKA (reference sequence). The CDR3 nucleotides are TGCAGTGCTCGCCGACTAGCGGCCTATCGGGATACGCAGTATTTT. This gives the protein CSARRLAAYRDTQYF.

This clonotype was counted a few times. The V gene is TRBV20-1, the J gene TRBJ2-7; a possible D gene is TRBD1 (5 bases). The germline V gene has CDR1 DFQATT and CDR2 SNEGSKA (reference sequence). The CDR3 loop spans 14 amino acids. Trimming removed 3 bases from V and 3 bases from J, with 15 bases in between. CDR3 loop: CSARWQGVFYEQYF. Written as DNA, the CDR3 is TGCAGTGCTAGGTGGCAGGGCGTCTTCTACGAGCAGTACTTC.

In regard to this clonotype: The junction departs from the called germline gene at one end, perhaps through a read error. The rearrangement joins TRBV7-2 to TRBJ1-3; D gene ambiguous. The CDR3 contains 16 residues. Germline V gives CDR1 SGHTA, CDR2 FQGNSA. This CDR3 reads CASSSRTSNSGNAIYF. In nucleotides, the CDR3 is TGTGCCAGCAGCTCACGGACGTCAAACTCTGGAAACGCCATATATTTT. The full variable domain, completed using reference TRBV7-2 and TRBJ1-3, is GAGVSQSPSNKVTEKGKDVELRCDPISGHTALYWYRQSLGQGLEFLIYFQGNSAPDKSGLPSDRFSAERTGGSVSTLTIQRTQQEDSAVYLCASSSRTSNSGNAIYFGEGSWLTVV.

CDR3 coding DNA: TGTGCCAGCAGCGTCTCGGGAGGGTACAATGAGCAGTTCTTC. Translation: CASSVSGGYNEQFF. The chain employs TRBV9 and TRBJ2-1; 8 bases are shared with TRBD2. The CDR3 spans 14 residues. Germline CDR1 SGDLS, CDR2 YYNGEE. V lost 2 bases to trimming and J lost 4 bases; unmatched junction nucleotides: 2.

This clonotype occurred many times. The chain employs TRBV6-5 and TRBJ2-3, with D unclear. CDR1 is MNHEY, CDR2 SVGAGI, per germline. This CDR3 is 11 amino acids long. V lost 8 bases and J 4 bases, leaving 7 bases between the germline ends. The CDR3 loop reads CASGGADTQYF. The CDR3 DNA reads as TGTGCCAGCGGTGGGGCAGATACGCAGTATTTT.

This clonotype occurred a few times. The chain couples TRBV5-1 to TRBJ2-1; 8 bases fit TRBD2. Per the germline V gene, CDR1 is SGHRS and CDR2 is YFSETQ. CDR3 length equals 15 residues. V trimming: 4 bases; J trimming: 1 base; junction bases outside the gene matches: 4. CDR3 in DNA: TGCGCCAGCAGCAATAGCGGGGAGTCCTACAATGAGCAGTTCTTC. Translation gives CASSNSGESYNEQFF.

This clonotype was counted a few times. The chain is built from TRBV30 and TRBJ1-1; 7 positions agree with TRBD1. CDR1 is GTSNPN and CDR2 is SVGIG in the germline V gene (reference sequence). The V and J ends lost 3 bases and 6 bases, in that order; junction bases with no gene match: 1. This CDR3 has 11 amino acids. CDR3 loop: CAWRQGAEAFF. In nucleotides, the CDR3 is TGTGCCTGGAGGCAGGGGGCTGAAGCTTTCTTT.

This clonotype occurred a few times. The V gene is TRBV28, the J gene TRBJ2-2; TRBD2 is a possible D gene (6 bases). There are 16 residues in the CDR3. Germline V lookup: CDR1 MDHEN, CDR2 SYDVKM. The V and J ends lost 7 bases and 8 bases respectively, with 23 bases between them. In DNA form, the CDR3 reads TGTGCCAGCACCCTCGGGGGTCGAGGTGTTCGGGGGGAGCTGTTTTTT. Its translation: CASTLGGRGVRGELFF. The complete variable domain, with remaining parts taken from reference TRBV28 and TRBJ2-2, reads DVKVTQSSRYLVKRTGEKVFLECVQDMDHENMFWYRQDPGLGLRLIYFSYDVKMKEKGDIPEGYSVSREKKERFSLILESASTNQTSMYLCASTLGGRGVRGELFFGEGSRLTVL.

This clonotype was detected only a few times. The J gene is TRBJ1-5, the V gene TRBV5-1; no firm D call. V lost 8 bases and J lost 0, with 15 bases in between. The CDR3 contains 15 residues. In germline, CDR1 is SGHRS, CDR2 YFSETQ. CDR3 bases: TGCGCCAGTTCCCCCCAGACCGGTAGCAATCAGCCCCAGCATTTT. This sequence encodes CASSPQTGSNQPQHF.

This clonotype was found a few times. CDR3 amino acids: CASSSDNYGETQYF. CDR3 coding DNA: TGTGCCAGCAGTTCAGACAACTACGGGGAGACCCAGTACTTC. This chain joins TRBV28 and TRBJ2-5; the D is unclear. The CDR3 sequence is 14 residues long. Germline assignment: CDR1 MDHEN and CDR2 SYDVKM. V was clipped by 4 bases and J by 5 bases, with 14 bases between them. Variable domain in full (rest from reference TRBV28 and TRBJ2-5): DVKVTQSSRYLVKRTGEKVFLECVQDMDHENMFWYRQDPGLGLRLIYFSYDVKMKEKGDIPEGYSVSREKKERFSLILESASTNQTSMYLCASSSDNYGETQYFGPGTRLLVL.

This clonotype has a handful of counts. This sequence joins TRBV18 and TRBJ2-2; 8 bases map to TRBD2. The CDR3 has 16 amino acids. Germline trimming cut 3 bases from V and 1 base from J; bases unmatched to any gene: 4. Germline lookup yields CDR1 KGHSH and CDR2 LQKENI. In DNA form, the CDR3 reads TGTGCCAGCTCACCGATTGGGACTAGGAACACCGGGGAGCTGTTTTTT. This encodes CASSPIGTRNTGELFF.

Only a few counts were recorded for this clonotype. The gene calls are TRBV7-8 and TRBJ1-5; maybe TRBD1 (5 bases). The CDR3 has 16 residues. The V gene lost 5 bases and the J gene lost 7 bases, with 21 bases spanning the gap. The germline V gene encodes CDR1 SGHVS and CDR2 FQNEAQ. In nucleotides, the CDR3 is TGTGCCAGCAGCCGAACAGGTGGCGCTAAACTGCAGCCCCAGCATTTT. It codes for CASSRTGGAKLQPQHF.

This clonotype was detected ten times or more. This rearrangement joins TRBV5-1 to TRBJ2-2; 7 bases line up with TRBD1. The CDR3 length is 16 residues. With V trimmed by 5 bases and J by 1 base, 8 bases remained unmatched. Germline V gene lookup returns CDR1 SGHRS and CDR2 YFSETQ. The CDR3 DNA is TGCGCCAGCAGACGGCCCGGGACAGAGAACACCGGGGAGCTGTTTTTT. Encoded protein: CASRRPGTENTGELFF.